These T cell receptor beta chains were read from a single sample in a study of vaccination and CD4 T cells after COVID-19. TCRdb analysed the PCR reads with MiXCR anew, one entry per CDR3 protein. The table includes about 10,000 distinct CDR3 sequences, about 27% detected once. Which antigens these TCRs recognize remains unknown. The sample taken for sequencing was CD4+ T cells from blood, cultured in vitro. The receptor set was obtained from a human donor in good health. CDR3s include the opening cysteine and the closing phenylalanine or tryptophan. D genes are given only for firm matches. Clone size appears in some rows only: once, few, many, or a class for an expanded clone.

d_call	clone_size	v_call	j_call	cdr3_nt	cdr3_aa
TRBD2	NA	TRBV19	TRBJ2-5	TGTGCCAGTAGTATCTCGGCCGGGAGGGCCGGAGAGACCCAGTACTTC	CASSISAGRAGETQYF
NA	few	TRBV10-3	TRBJ1-2	TGTGCCATCAGTGAGTCTATGGACCCGGTTTATGGCTACACCTTC	CAISESMDPVYGYTF
TRBD1	NA	TRBV28	TRBJ1-2	TGTGCCAGCAGTTTGTACCGACAGGGCTATGGCTACACCTTC	CASSLYRQGYGYTF
NA	NA	TRBV5-4	TRBJ2-6	TGTGCCAGCAGCTTGGAGAGACGCTCTGGGGCCAACGTCCTGACTTTC	CASSLERRSGANVLTF
TRBD2	few	TRBV20-1	TRBJ2-7	TGCAGTGCTAGAGATTCCATTCGTTTGAGGCTAGCGGGACCCGAAGAGCAGTACTTC	CSARDSIRLRLAGPEEQYF
TRBD2	few	TRBV6-5	TRBJ2-7	TGTGCCAGCAGTTCAACCTCGGGACTAGCGACCTACGAGCAGTACTTC	CASSSTSGLATYEQYF
TRBD2	NA	TRBV2	TRBJ2-1	TGTGCCAGCGGCGGACTAGCGGGAGGACCCTGGTTCTTC	CASGGLAGGPWFF
NA	NA	TRBV6-2/TRBV6-3	TRBJ1-2	TGTGCCAGCCACCGATCCGGGACAAATAACTATGGCTACACCTTC	CASHRSGTNNYGYTF
NA	NA	TRBV7-6	TRBJ2-1	TGTGCCAGCAGCTTAGAACAGTTGGGGGATGAGCAGTTCTTC	CASSLEQLGDEQFF
TRBD2	NA	TRBV7-9	TRBJ2-5	TGTGCCAGCAGTATTGCGGGGGGCATTGAGACCCAGTACTTC	CASSIAGGIETQYF
NA	medium-sized	TRBV7-2	TRBJ2-7	TGTGCCAGCAGCCCGGGAGTTAGCTCCTACGAGCAGTACTTC	CASSPGVSSYEQYF
NA	NA	TRBV7-2	TRBJ1-1	TGTGCCAGCAACTTAGGGGGGGGGGCGGCCACTGAAGCTTTCTTT	CASNLGGGAATEAFF
NA	few	TRBV25-1	TRBJ2-3	TGTGCCAGCACCTCCGTCCATACGCAGTATTTT	CASTSVHTQYF
TRBD1	NA	TRBV30	TRBJ1-2	TGTGCCTGGAGTCCCCCGACAGGGACATCTAACTATGGCTACACCTTC	CAWSPPTGTSNYGYTF
NA	NA	TRBV20-1	TRBJ1-5	TGCAGTGCTAGGGGGCGAGAGGGAACTAATCAGCCCCAGCATTTT	CSARGREGTNQPQHF
TRBD1	few	TRBV7-3	TRBJ1-5	TGTGCCAGCAGCACCAATTTGGACAGGGGACTGGGCAATCAGCCCCAGCATTTT	CASSTNLDRGLGNQPQHF
NA	NA	TRBV5-1	TRBJ2-5	TGCGCCAGCAGCTTAGGCGGGGTACAAGAGACCCAGTACTTC	CASSLGGVQETQYF
NA	NA	TRBV28	TRBJ1-1	TGTGCCAGCAGTTTAATACGGGCGAACACTGAAGCTTTCTTT	CASSLIRANTEAFF
NA	NA	TRBV14	TRBJ2-3	TGTGCCAGCAGCCCACAAGACCCATTCTCCACAGATACGCAGTATTTT	CASSPQDPFSTDTQYF
NA	NA	TRBV5-8	TRBJ1-1	TGTGCCAGCGGGGATCACAACTTGAACACTGAAGCTTTCTTT	CASGDHNLNTEAFF
TRBD1	NA	TRBV28	TRBJ1-2	TGTGCCAGCAGCCCTGGGACAGTTAGTGGCTACACCTTC	CASSPGTVSGYTF
TRBD2	NA	TRBV11-2	TRBJ2-5	TGTGCCAGCAGCAAACAGGGACTAGGGGTGGAGACCCAGTACTTC	CASSKQGLGVETQYF
TRBD2	NA	TRBV28	TRBJ2-1	TGTGCCAGCGGATTTCCCCGGGCTGTAGCGGGAGGTGCTTACAATGAGCAGTTCTTC	CASGFPRAVAGGAYNEQFF
NA	NA	TRBV9	TRBJ1-5	TGTGCCAGCAGCGTAGGACCGAACAATCAGCCCCAGCATTTT	CASSVGPNNQPQHF
NA	NA	TRBV5-6	TRBJ1-2	TGTGCCAGCAGCTACTTGGGGACGGCTGCGGGCTACACCTTC	CASSYLGTAAGYTF
TRBD1	NA	TRBV9	TRBJ1-2	TGTGCCAGCAGCGTAGTGGCAGGGGGCGCCTATGGCTACACCTTC	CASSVVAGGAYGYTF
TRBD1	few	TRBV20-1	TRBJ1-1	TGCAGTGCTACAAGAACAGGGGTGGAGAACACTGAAGCTTTCTTT	CSATRTGVENTEAFF
TRBD1	few	TRBV20-1	TRBJ2-7	TGCAGTGCTTCGACAGGGGCGTCCTACGAGCAGTACTTC	CSASTGASYEQYF
NA	few	TRBV4-3	TRBJ2-3	TGCGCCAGCAGCCGAGCGTTTAGCACAGATACGCAGTATTTT	CASSRAFSTDTQYF
NA	few	TRBV28	TRBJ2-5	TGTGCCAGCAGTGCGGACATCTTCCAAGAGACCCAGTACTTC	CASSADIFQETQYF
TRBD1	medium-sized	TRBV20-1	TRBJ1-5	TGCAGTGCTAGAGATCCATTTAAGGGACAGGGAACGTATAGCAATCAGCCCCAGCATTTT	CSARDPFKGQGTYSNQPQHF
TRBD1	once	TRBV19	TRBJ2-1	TGTGCCAGTAGTATGACAGGGGCTAACAATGAGCAGTTCTTC	CASSMTGANNEQFF
TRBD2	NA	TRBV10-3	TRBJ2-7	TGTGCCACCTTTTCTAGCGGATCCTCCTACGAGCAGTACTTC	CATFSSGSSYEQYF
TRBD2	few	TRBV7-2	TRBJ2-5	TGTGCCAGCAGCGAAGCGGGAGGGCTTATGACCCAGTACTTC	CASSEAGGLMTQYF
NA	NA	TRBV7-8	TRBJ1-5	TGTGCCAGCAGCTTATCGGGGACCAATCAGCCCCAGCATTTT	CASSLSGTNQPQHF
TRBD1	NA	TRBV18	TRBJ2-5	TGTGCCAGCTCACCTCTAGGACAGGGAAGAGAGACCCAGTACTTC	CASSPLGQGRETQYF
NA	NA	TRBV14	TRBJ2-5	TGTGCCAGCAGCGTGTTTTCGGGACTCAACAAAGAGACCCAGTACTTC	CASSVFSGLNKETQYF